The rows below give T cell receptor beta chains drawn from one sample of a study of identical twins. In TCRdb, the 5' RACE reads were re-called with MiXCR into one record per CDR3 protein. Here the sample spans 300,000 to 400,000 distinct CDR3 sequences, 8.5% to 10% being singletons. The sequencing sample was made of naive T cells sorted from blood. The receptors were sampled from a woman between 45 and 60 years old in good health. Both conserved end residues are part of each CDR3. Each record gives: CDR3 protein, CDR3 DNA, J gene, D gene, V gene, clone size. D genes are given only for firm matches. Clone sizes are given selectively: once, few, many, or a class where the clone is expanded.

CASRFPGGYEQYF TGTGCCAGTAGATTTCCTGGGGGCTACGAGCAGTACTTC TRBJ2-7 . TRBV19 .
CASSLEGSGSTGELFF TGTGCCAGCAGCTTAGAAGGTAGCGGGAGCACCGGGGAGCTGTTTTTT TRBJ2-2 TRBD2 TRBV7-6 few
CATHPGTGWNQPQHF TGTGCCACCCACCCCGGGACGGGCTGGAATCAGCCCCAGCATTTT TRBJ1-5 . TRBV24-1 few
CASSLPVEHEQFF TGTGCCAGCAGTTTACCTGTAGAACATGAGCAGTTCTTC TRBJ2-1 . TRBV12-3/TRBV12-4 .
CSARDSSSGHPETQYF TGCAGTGCTAGAGATAGCTCTTCGGGACATCCGGAGACCCAGTACTTC TRBJ2-5 . TRBV20-1 many
CASSSLSGIVNEQFF TGTGCCAGCAGTTCCCTTAGCGGGATTGTAAATGAGCAGTTCTTC TRBJ2-1 TRBD2 TRBV11-2 .
CASSLGGVVGELFF TGTGCCAGCAGCTTAGGTGGTGTGGTCGGGGAGCTGTTTTTT TRBJ2-2 . TRBV11-2 few
CASSLGLAGVRETQYF TGTGCCAGCAGCTTAGGGTTAGCGGGAGTTCGGGAGACCCAGTACTTC TRBJ2-5 TRBD2 TRBV7-2 few
CASSLQGGRNNEQFF TGCGCCAGCAGTTTGCAAGGTGGGAGGAACAATGAGCAGTTCTTC TRBJ2-1 . TRBV5-1 few
CATTFGDEAFF TGTGCCACCACTTTCGGGGATGAAGCTTTCTTT TRBJ1-1 . TRBV24-1 .
CASRSGGGSHEQFF TGTGCCAGCAGGTCCGGGGGCGGGAGCCATGAGCAGTTCTTC TRBJ2-1 . TRBV27 few
CASSLRTSGNEQFF TGCGCCAGCAGCTTAAGGACTAGCGGGAATGAGCAGTTCTTC TRBJ2-1 TRBD2 TRBV5-1 many
CSVAIGGSYNEQFF TGCAGCGTTGCTATAGGCGGGTCCTACAATGAGCAGTTCTTC TRBJ2-1 . TRBV29-1 few
CASSEGRSPYEQYF TGTGCCAGCAGCGAAGGGCGGTCCCCCTACGAGCAGTACTTC TRBJ2-7 . TRBV7-8 .
CASMGGYGYTF TGTGCCAGCATGGGCGGCTATGGCTACACCTTC TRBJ1-2 . TRBV6-5 .
CASSSSTGTYGYTF TGTGCCAGCAGTTCCTCGACAGGGACCTATGGCTACACCTTC TRBJ1-2 TRBD1 TRBV6-1 few
CASSYGGGYQETQYF TGTGCCAGCAGTTACGGGGGAGGGTACCAAGAGACCCAGTACTTC TRBJ2-5 TRBD2 TRBV6-5 few
CASSHWGRSPADEQFF TGCGCCAGCAGCCATTGGGGCAGGTCCCCGGCGGATGAGCAGTTCTTC TRBJ2-1 . TRBV5-1 few
CATSMSSRSYNEQFF TGTGCCACCAGTATGTCTTCCCGCTCCTACAATGAGCAGTTCTTC TRBJ2-1 . TRBV24-1 many
CSVGAGGYEQYF TGCAGCGTTGGTGCGGGTGGCTACGAGCAGTACTTC TRBJ2-7 . TRBV29-1 many
CSARDRLTYNEQFF TGCAGTGCTAGAGATCGGTTGACCTACAATGAGCAGTTCTTC TRBJ2-1 . TRBV20-1 many
CASSGSMGAFF TGTGCCAGCAGTGGCAGTATGGGAGCTTTCTTT TRBJ1-1 . TRBV12-3/TRBV12-4 many
CATRSGGPTDTQYF TGTGCCACCCGAAGCGGGGGGCCCACAGATACGCAGTATTTT TRBJ2-3 TRBD2 TRBV10-3 few
CASSLPRDRGNTEAFF TGTGCCAGCAGCTTACCCCGGGACAGGGGGAACACTGAAGCTTTCTTT TRBJ1-1 TRBD1 TRBV7-9 .
CASSLASAKGSTEAFF TGCGCCAGCAGCTTGGCCAGTGCGAAGGGGAGCACTGAAGCTTTCTTT TRBJ1-1 . TRBV5-1 many
CASRFRQGTGTEAFF TGTGCCAGCAGATTCCGACAGGGTACGGGAACTGAAGCTTTCTTT TRBJ1-1 TRBD1 TRBV27 many
CSARVAVSYNEQFF TGCAGTGCTAGAGTCGCGGTTTCCTACAATGAGCAGTTCTTC TRBJ2-1 . TRBV20-1 many
CASSYASGRPATQYF TGTGCCAGCAGTTACGCTAGCGGGAGGCCTGCTACGCAGTATTTT TRBJ2-3 TRBD2 TRBV6-6 .
CASSGQANLNTEAFF TGCGCCAGCAGCGGGCAGGCCAATTTGAACACTGAAGCTTTCTTT TRBJ1-1 . TRBV5-1 .
CASSLGEYQETQYF TGTGCCAGCAGCTTGGGCGAGTACCAAGAGACCCAGTACTTC TRBJ2-5 . TRBV7-9 .
CSVPPGPSNEQFF TGCAGTGTTCCTCCGGGGCCCAGCAATGAGCAGTTCTTC TRBJ2-1 . TRBV20-1 many
CASSLAPGRIQETQYF TGCGCCAGCAGCTTGGCCCCGGGACGGATCCAAGAGACCCAGTACTTC TRBJ2-5 . TRBV5-1 few